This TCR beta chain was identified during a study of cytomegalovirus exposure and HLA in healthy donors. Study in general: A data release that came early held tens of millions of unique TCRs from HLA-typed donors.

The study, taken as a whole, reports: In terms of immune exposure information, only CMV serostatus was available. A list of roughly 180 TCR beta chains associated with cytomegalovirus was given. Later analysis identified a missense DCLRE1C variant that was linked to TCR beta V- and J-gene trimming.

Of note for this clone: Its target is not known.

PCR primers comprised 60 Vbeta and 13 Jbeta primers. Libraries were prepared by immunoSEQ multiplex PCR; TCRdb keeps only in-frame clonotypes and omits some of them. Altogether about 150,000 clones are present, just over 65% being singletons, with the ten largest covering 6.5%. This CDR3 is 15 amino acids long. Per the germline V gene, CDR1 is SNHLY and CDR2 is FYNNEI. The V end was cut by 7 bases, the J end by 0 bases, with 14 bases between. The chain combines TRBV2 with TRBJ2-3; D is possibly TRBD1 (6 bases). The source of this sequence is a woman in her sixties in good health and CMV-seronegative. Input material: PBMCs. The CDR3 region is CASTRTGISTDTQYF. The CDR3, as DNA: TGTGCCAGCACCCGAACAGGGATTAGCACAGATACGCAGTATTTT.